This TCR beta chain was found in a study of PD-L1 blockade in urothelial cancer. Germline CDR1 reads MGHDK; CDR2 reads SYGVNS. Trimming cost V 1 base and J 2 bases; bases outside gene matches: 3. There are 15 residues in the CDR3. Libraries were prepared by immunoSEQ multiplex PCR; TCRdb keeps only in-frame clonotypes and omits some of them. In the table there are 30,000 to 40,000 clones, more than 80% of which are singletons. The TCR originated in a man between 65 and 80 years old with urothelial cancer. The sequencing here drew on PBMCs, taken around atezolizumab (anti-PD-L1) treatment. The rearrangement links TRBV25-1 to TRBJ2-3; TRBD1 matches 7 bases. The chain's CDR3 is CASSEFRGFTDTQYF. The CDR3 bases are TGTGCCAGCAGTGAATTCAGGGGGTTCACAGATACGCAGTATTTT.